The clone carrying this TCR beta chain occurred a few times. Its antigen is undetermined. Universal primer sites and UMIs were introduced during 5'RACE template-switching synthesis of TCR cDNA. TCRdb re-called the 5' RACE reads through MiXCR, storing one row per CDR3 protein. The table records approximately 93,000 distinct CDR3 sequences, roughly 5.2% of them present only once. The data stem from a study of T cells after yellow fever vaccination. About the study: With SMART-Seq v4 Ultra Low Input, the fractions containing low cell numbers were prepared. Study-level results: Subsequent booster samples again held most clones from primary vaccination (around 96% CD4, nearly 90% CD8). Abundant contaminating clonotypes from the bulk population could appear in FACS-sorted repertoires.

After removal of 5 bases from V and 4 bases from J, the junction contained 10 bases not matched to a gene. The CDR3 is 15 amino acids. In germline, CDR1 is DFQATT, CDR2 SNEGSKA (reference sequence). Sequenced material: CD8+ T cells sorted from PBMCs, taken 10 days after the yellow fever booster vaccination. The chain uses TRBV20-1 and TRBJ2-7; 11 positions agree with TRBD1. This TCR was recovered from a man between 18 and 35 years old who received the YFV17D yellow fever vaccine. The DNA of the CDR3 is TGCAGTGCTCCCCTGGGACAGGGGGTAGGGTACGAGCAGTACTTC. It codes for CSAPLGQGVGYEQYF.